Below are 28 T cell receptor beta chains sequenced from a single sample in a study of immune evolution from preneoplasia to lung adenocarcinoma. The assay was immunoSEQ multiplex PCR, and TCRdb's table has in-frame clones only and misses some. The profile covers 4,300 or so clones, with about three quarters appearing a single time and 8.3% taken by the ten largest. Sequenced input: FFPE lung adenocarcinoma in situ tissue. The receptor set was obtained from a person between 60 and 80 years old with lung adenocarcinoma.

The chain combines TRBV11-2 with TRBJ2-3; 14 bases are shared with TRBD2. The CDR3 sequence is 18 residues long. With V trimmed by 4 bases and J by 2 bases, 8 bases remained unmatched. CDR1 is SGHAT and CDR2 is FQNNGV in the germline V gene. Here the CDR3 reads CASSSPGLAGVSTDTQYF. The CDR3 coding sequence is TGTGCCAGCAGCTCACCGGGACTAGCGGGGGTTTCCACAGATACGCAGTATTTT.

The chain couples TRBV6-1 to TRBJ1-2; D unresolved. CDR3 length equals 13 residues. Trimming stripped 4 bases from V and 7 bases from J, with 13 bases between. The V gene's germline CDR1 is MNHNS and CDR2 SASEGT. DNA of the CDR3: TGTGCCAGCAGTGCGAACCCCTTAGCTGGCTACACCTTC. Amino acid sequence: CASSANPLAGYTF.

CDR3 residues: CASSQETEAFF. Written as DNA, the CDR3 is TGCGCCAGCAGCCAAGAGACAGAAGCTTTCTTT. J is TRBJ1-1 and V is TRBV4-1; no definite D call. CDR3 length equals 11 residues. Looked up from germline, CDR1 is MGHRA and CDR2 is YSYEKL. V lost 0 bases and J lost 8, with 4 bases in between.

V and J are TRBV9 and TRBJ2-7; 7 bases match TRBD1. Losses at the gene ends were 3 bases for V and 3 bases for J; bases not matched to a gene: 6. There are 14 residues in the CDR3. Germline V CDR1 and CDR2: SGDLS, YYNGEE. The CDR3 nucleotides are TGTGCCAGCAGCGGAGGGGACAGAGGCTACGAGCAGTACTTC. It translates to CASSGGDRGYEQYF. Together with reference TRBV9 and TRBJ2-7, the CDR3 gives the full variable domain: DSGVTQTPKHLITATGQRVTLRCSPRSGDLSVYWYQQSLDQGLQFLIQYYNGEERAKGNILERFSAQQFPDLHSELNLSSLELGDSALYFCASSGGDRGYEQYFGPGTRLTVT.

The chain links TRBV27 to TRBJ2-1; TRBD2 matches at 9 bases. From germline, CDR1 is MNHEY and CDR2 SMNVEV (reference sequence). The CDR3 runs to 17 residues. V lost 4 bases and J lost 7; bases outside the gene matches: 14. The DNA for the CDR3 is TGTGCCAGCAGTTCCCGTTGGGGGCGGGGGGGCGGGAATGAGCAGTTCTTC. This sequence encodes CASSSRWGRGGGNEQFF.

This chain connects TRBV29-1 to TRBJ2-3; TRBD1 aligns across 9 bases. The J segment lost 5 bases and the V segment lost 8 bases, leaving 11 bases of the junction unmatched. The CDR3 loop spans 14 amino acids. CDR1 and CDR2 from the germline V gene are SQVTM and ANQGSEA. CDR3 DNA sequence: TGCAGCACCCGAGGGGACAGGGTCATAGATACGCAGTATTTT. Translated, it gives CSTRGDRVIDTQYF.

This clone was picked up a small number of times. This sequence joins TRBV7-9 and TRBJ1-1, with a weak D call TRBD1 (5 bases). The germline V gene has CDR1 SEHNR and CDR2 FQNEAQ (reference sequence). The CDR3 is 13 residues long. V lost 3 bases and J 3 bases, leaving 8 bases between the germline ends. The CDR3 here is CASSLGLDTEAFF. Here the CDR3 DNA reads TGTGCCAGCAGCTTGGGACTGGACACTGAAGCTTTCTTT.

The chain carries TRBV4-3 and TRBJ2-7; 9 bases agree with TRBD2. Trimming cost V 3 bases and J 3 bases; bases outside gene matches: 18. The CDR3 contains 19 residues. CDR1 and CDR2 from the germline V gene are LGHNA and YSLEER. CDR3 in amino acids: CASSQQLSGRAGGLYEQYF. CDR3 bases: TGCGCCAGCAGCCAGCAATTGTCCGGGAGGGCGGGGGGGCTCTACGAGCAGTACTTC.

The rearrangement joins TRBV5-1 to TRBJ1-3; D is uncertain. The V gene lost 0 bases and the J gene lost 3 bases, with 7 bases spanning the gap. The CDR3 loop spans 14 amino acids. Germline CDR1 reads SGHRS; CDR2 reads YFSETQ. The CDR3 DNA reads TGCGCCAGCAGCTTGGACCCAGATGGAAACACCATATATTTT. Translated: CASSLDPDGNTIYF.

The chain is built from TRBV29-1 and TRBJ1-1; weak D call: TRBD1 (5 bases). Trimming cost V 3 bases and J 1 base, with 9 bases left between them. CDR1 and CDR2 (germline): SQVTM, ANQGSEA. This CDR3 has 13 residues. CDR3 coding DNA: TGCAGCGTTGAGCGGGGGAGGAACACTGAAGCTTTCTTT. Amino acids: CSVERGRNTEAFF.

This clone was picked up one time. The rearrangement joins TRBV5-6 to TRBJ1-2, with D uncertain. CDR3 length: 11 residues. Germline V gene data show CDR1 as SGHDT and CDR2 as YYEEEE. The ends were cut back, 9 bases at V and 8 bases at J, with 14 bases in the middle. The CDR3 nucleotides read TGTGCCACCAAGGGATTACTCGGCTACACCTTC. It specifies CATKGLLGYTF.

The chain links TRBV11-3 to TRBJ2-7, with D tentatively TRBD1 (5 bases). The germline gives CDR1 SGHNT, CDR2 YENEEA. V lost 4 bases, J lost 3 bases, and 13 bases lay in between. The CDR3 runs to 14 residues. CDR3 sequence reads: CASSSTRQGYEQYF. The CDR3 coding sequence is TGTGCCAGCAGCTCCACCCGGCAGGGCTACGAGCAGTACTTC.

The chain has TRBV5-6 and TRBJ1-4; D remains ambiguous. Germline values: CDR1 SGHDT, CDR2 YYEEEE. With 2 bases removed from V and 3 bases from J, the gap between germline ends came to 8 bases. The CDR3 runs 14 residues. CDR3: CASSLPGSNEKLFF. DNA of the CDR3: TGTGCCAGCAGCTTACCAGGTTCTAATGAAAAACTGTTTTTT.

The chain employs TRBV7-8 and TRBJ2-6; 7 positions match TRBD1. This CDR3 has 15 residues. CDR1 and CDR2 (germline): SGHVS, FQNEAQ. Germline trimming cut 4 bases from V and 2 bases from J; bases unmatched to any gene: 2. The CDR3 DNA follows: TGTGCCAGCAGCTCCGGACAGGCTGGGGCCAACGTCCTGACTTTC. This codes for CASSSGQAGANVLTF.

The V call is TRBV14, the J call TRBJ2-3, with D tentatively TRBD1 (5 bases). The germline gives CDR1 SGHDN, CDR2 FVKESK. Trimming removed 0 bases from V and 14 bases from J, with 12 bases in between. The CDR3 runs to 12 residues. CDR3 sequence: CASSQDKGRRYF. In nucleotides, the CDR3 is TGTGCCAGCAGCCAAGATAAGGGGCGGAGGTATTTT.

The chain combines TRBV5-1 with TRBJ2-3; 7 bases map to TRBD1. Germline lookup yields CDR1 SGHRS and CDR2 YFSETQ. V lost 0 bases, J lost 3 bases, and 1 base stayed unmatched. The CDR3 contains 14 residues. The CDR3: CASSLAGQTDTQYF. In DNA form, the CDR3 reads TGCGCCAGCAGCTTGGCGGGACAGACAGATACGCAGTATTTT.

The V call is TRBV7-9, the J call TRBJ2-5; TRBD1 aligns across 10 bases. The germline gives CDR1 SEHNR, CDR2 FQNEAQ (reference sequence). This CDR3 region has 16 residues. V dropped 4 bases and J dropped 2; count of bases not matched to a gene: 7. CDR3 sequence: CASSSSGTGAQETQYF. For the CDR3, the DNA is TGTGCCAGCAGCTCATCCGGGACAGGGGCTCAAGAGACCCAGTACTTC.

J is TRBJ2-2 and V is TRBV19; D unresolved. The germline gives CDR1 LNHDA, CDR2 SQIVND (reference sequence). V was pared by 3 bases and J by 2 bases, with 16 bases between. The CDR3 is 17 residues long. As DNA, the CDR3 is TGTGCCAGTAGTATTGTAGGATGGCAGCTTAACACCGGGGAGCTGTTTTTT. This encodes CASSIVGWQLNTGELFF.

The chain recombines TRBV19 with TRBJ1-1; 9 bases are shared with TRBD1. Unmatched junction bases numbered 6, after V lost 6 bases and J lost 4 bases. Per germline, CDR1 LNHDA and CDR2 SQIVND (reference sequence). The CDR3 totals 14 residues. CDR3 in amino acids: CASRQQGATTEAFF. CDR3 bases: TGTGCCAGTAGGCAACAGGGGGCGACCACTGAAGCTTTCTTT.

The chain has TRBV6-1 and TRBJ1-1, with D possibly TRBD1 on 5 matching bases. V shed 7 bases and J shed 3 bases, with 18 bases lying between them. This CDR3 has 15 residues. Germline assignment: CDR1 MNHNS and CDR2 SASEGT. This CDR3 reads CASIRMGGVDTEAFF. The CDR3 DNA follows: TGTGCCAGCATCAGAATGGGGGGGGTAGACACTGAAGCTTTCTTT.

This rearrangement joins TRBV5-4 to TRBJ1-2; 10 bases match TRBD1. The length of the CDR3 is 16 residues. The V gene end was trimmed by 7 bases and the J gene end by 2 bases; junction bases not matched to a gene: 11. The germline V gene has CDR1 SGHNT and CDR2 YYREEE (reference sequence). CDR3 amino acids: CASGDRGKAPNYGYTF. The CDR3 nucleotides read TGTGCCAGCGGGGACAGGGGTAAAGCTCCAAACTATGGCTACACCTTC.

This clone came up once. J is TRBJ2-7 and V is TRBV18; D unclear. Germline CDR1 and CDR2: KGHSH and LQKENI. Trimming left V 2 bases short and J 2 bases short, with 7 bases between. This CDR3 is 13 amino acids long. As DNA, the CDR3 is TGTGCCAGCTCACCAGTCCAGACCTACGAGCAGTACTTC. Translation gives CASSPVQTYEQYF.

In its sample, this clone was seen once. V gene TRBV19 combines with J gene TRBJ2-3; D possibly matches TRBD1 or TRBD2 (5 bases each). Germline CDR1 reads LNHDA; CDR2 reads SQIVND (reference sequence). This CDR3 is built from 15 residues. V was clipped by 1 base and J by 6 bases, with 14 bases between them. DNA of the CDR3: TGTGCCAGTAGTATAGGGGCAGGGTGGAGGGATACGCAGTATTTT. This sequence encodes CASSIGAGWRDTQYF.

The chain recombines TRBV4-3 with TRBJ2-1; unclear D gene. Germline-derived CDR1 and CDR2 are LGHNA and YSLEER. The CDR3 covers 15 residues. Trimming removed 0 bases from V and 6 bases from J, with 12 bases in between. CDR3 loop: CASSQDQIVGNEQFF. CDR3 DNA sequence: TGCGCCAGCAGCCAAGATCAGATAGTGGGCAATGAGCAGTTCTTC.

The V gene is TRBV4-3, the J gene TRBJ1-2, with D possibly being TRBD1 (5 bases). V gave up 1 base and J gave up 4 bases, with 16 bases separating them. CDR3 length equals 16 residues. Germline CDR1 and CDR2: LGHNA and YSLEER. CDR3 protein: CASSQGEVGTSYGYTF. As DNA, the CDR3 is TGCGCCAGCAGCCAAGGGGAGGTGGGGACCTCCTATGGCTACACCTTC.

The DNA of the CDR3 is TGTGCCAGCAGTACCATGGGACAGGGCACAGATACGCAGTATTTT. This encodes CASSTMGQGTDTQYF. The rearrangement links TRBV11-2 to TRBJ2-3; 8 bases are a match to TRBD1. The J segment lost 1 base and the V segment lost 6 bases, leaving 6 bases of the junction unmatched. CDR1 SGHAT and CDR2 FQNNGV come from the germline V gene. The CDR3 consists of 15 residues. Looking up the rest from reference TRBV11-2 and TRBJ2-3 gives the full variable domain: EAGVAQSPRYKIIEKRQSVAFWCNPISGHATLYWYQQILGQGPKLLIQFQNNGVVDDSQLPKDRFSAERLKGVDSTLKIQPAKLEDSAVYLCASSTMGQGTDTQYFGPGTRLTVL.

The chain uses TRBV5-1 and TRBJ1-2; D possibly corresponds to TRBD1 (5 bases). The germline gives CDR1 SGHRS, CDR2 YFSETQ. With 4 bases removed from V and 4 bases from J, the gap between germline ends came to 17 bases. The CDR3 has 15 amino acids. CDR3 bases: TGCGCCAGCAGCATAGAAGGGGCTTTTGGCTATGGCTACACCTTC. Its protein product is CASSIEGAFGYGYTF. Complete variable domain (other parts from reference TRBV5-1 and TRBJ1-2): KAGVTQTPRYLIKTRGQQVTLSCSPISGHRSVSWYQQTPGQGLQFLFEYFSETQRNKGNFPGRFSGRQFSNSRSEMNVSTLELGDSALYLCASSIEGAFGYGYTFGSGTRLTVV.

A remark on this clone: At one of its ends the junction is not consistent with the germline gene, which may arise from a read error. The chain joins TRBV7-9 to TRBJ2-5; D not resolved. The germline V gene has CDR1 SEHNR and CDR2 FQNEAQ (reference sequence). CDR3 length: 11 residues. The CDR3, as DNA: TGTACCAGCAGCAATCAAGAGACCCAGTACTTC. It encodes CTSSNQETQYF.